The clone carrying this T cell receptor (beta chain) occurred many times. CDR3 size: 15 residues. Trimming took 6 bases from V and 0 from J, leaving 15 bases between them. CDR1 and CDR2 from the germline V gene are SGHAT and FQNNGV. This specimen comes from a study of T cells in Graves' hyperthyroidism and ophthalmopathy. Overall study context: Peripheral blood draws took place at initial diagnosis, ahead of any treatment.

Uncontrolled infection, other autoimmune disease, pregnancy or lactation barred patients from enrollment. In making diagnoses, clinical symptoms, serum thyroxine and TRAb, thyroid ultrasound and orbital computed tomography were all used. From 10 ml of fresh peripheral blood, PBMCs were isolated. Authors of the study amplified TCR beta CDR3 regions from RNA transcripts. Initially, a first-round RT-PCR of the TCR CDR3 employed the HTBI primer set. One entry per CDR3 protein results from TCRdb running MiXCR on the multiplex PCR reads. Altogether roughly 350,000 distinct CDR3 sequences are present, 14% being singletons, with the ten largest covering around 20%.

Sequencing was done on a sample of blood. The receptor's source is a woman aged 25 to 45 with Graves' ophthalmopathy. The J gene is TRBJ2-7, the V gene TRBV11-2; possibly TRBD1 for D (6 bases). The CDR3 nucleotides read TGTGCCAGCAGGACCCACCGGGACATCTCCTACGAGCAGTACTTC. Amino acids: CASRTHRDISYEQYF. The variable domain in full, completed from reference TRBV11-2 and TRBJ2-7, reads EAGVAQSPRYKIIEKRQSVAFWCNPISGHATLYWYQQILGQGPKLLIQFQNNGVVDDSQLPKDRFSAERLKGVDSTLKIQPAKLEDSAVYLCASRTHRDISYEQYFGPGTRLTVT.